This T cell receptor beta chain was profiled in a study of memory CD4+ T cells and cytomegalovirus serostatus (dated by TCRdb to about 2019). Regarding the study in general: The cohort comprised around 35 healthy Belgian adults, 9 CMV seropositive and some 24 CMV seronegative. CD4+ memory TCRbeta repertoires of a Belgian cohort with known cytomegalovirus serostatus were sequenced in order to replicate a published TCR-based CMV serostatus classifier. Findings and caveats that apply to the study as a whole: Only CD4+CD45RO+ memory cells were sequenced, in contrast to the original study, which included naive and memory CD4+ and CD8+ populations. Among the roughly 160 previously reported CMV-associated TCRbeta sequences, some 70 showed up in the CD4+ memory repertoires, with each one found in between one and five individuals. The results were interpreted as suggesting that the CMV-associated TCR signature is mostly present in the CD4+ memory repertoire. For CMV serostatus prediction, a median bootstrapped AUC of about 0.94 was reached with the original framework, and a median bootstrapped AUC of about 0.89 was reached with a US-trained random forest. A median bootstrapped AUC of almost 0.96 with a 95% CI of 0.76-1.00 was achieved on the Belgian cohort by the original-framework classifier.

Single viable CD3+CD4+CD8-CD45RO+ cells were sorted as memory CD4+ T cells on a FACSAria II. To determine CMV serostatus, a Roche Elecsys assay was used that detects serum IgG against CMV pp150, pp28, p38 and p52. After the samples were thawed, total CD4+ T cells were enriched through positive selection using CD4 magnetic microbeads. Samples originated from another study that specifically interrogated the CD4+ T cell memory repertoire. Peripheral blood mononuclear cells were isolated and cryopreserved according to standard operating procedures, and serum was kept at -80 degrees C. Staining used CD3-PerCP (BW264/56), CD4-APC (RPA-T4), CD45RO-PE (UCHT1) and CD8-Pacific Orange (3B5) antibodies, with Sytox blue excluding non-viable cells. Taken from cysteine to phenylalanine, the CDR3 has 14 residues. The retained sequence is limited to the CDR3, 42 bases, with the frame set at the first base. According to the germline V gene, CDR1 reads MDHEN and CDR2 reads SYDVKM. Trimming accounts for 6 bases at V and 8 bases at J, while the number of junction bases matched to no gene is 6.

Genomic DNA was extracted from sorted cells with the Quick-DNA Microprep Kit. Amplification of TCRbeta DNA was done with the immunoSEQ hsTCRbeta kit, following the protocol from the manufacturer. TCRbeta libraries were sequenced on an Illumina MiSeq instrument. As for how the authors treated the data: Removing out-of-frame sequences left 2,204,828 distinct TCRbeta sequences, an average of around 67,000 per individual. Each individual was scored according to the count of roughly 160 previously reported CMV-associated TCRbeta sequences and the total productive distinct TCRbeta count. A beta-binomial model was reimplemented in Python, and scikit-learn random forests with default parameters were trained on data from the US cohort. Classifier performance on the Belgian cohort was summarized as median AUC with percentile confidence intervals over 10,000 bootstrap iterations. Held by TCRdb, this immuneACCESS table contains in-frame sequences only and omits some clones. Under half of the omission traces to an unresolved V gene where checked; the cause of the rest is unknown. V, J and clone size reflect that table, while D and trimming were determined from the DNA. The sample data list 70,000 to 95,000 clones, and approximately 84% of these were observed just once. The top ten hold around 0.8% of the sample.

A note on this clone: There is no known antigen for this receptor. The sample holds no much larger clone one base away, and base qualities are not on file.

The sequence came from an adult in good health and CMV-seronegative. Sample: memory CD4+ T cells from blood. The chain couples TRBV28 to TRBJ1-6; TRBD1 lines up with 8 middle nucleotides. The CDR3 protein sequence reads: CASRAGTGDSPLHF. The sequenced DNA is TGTGCCAGCAGGGCCGGGACAGGAGATTCACCCCTCCACTTT.